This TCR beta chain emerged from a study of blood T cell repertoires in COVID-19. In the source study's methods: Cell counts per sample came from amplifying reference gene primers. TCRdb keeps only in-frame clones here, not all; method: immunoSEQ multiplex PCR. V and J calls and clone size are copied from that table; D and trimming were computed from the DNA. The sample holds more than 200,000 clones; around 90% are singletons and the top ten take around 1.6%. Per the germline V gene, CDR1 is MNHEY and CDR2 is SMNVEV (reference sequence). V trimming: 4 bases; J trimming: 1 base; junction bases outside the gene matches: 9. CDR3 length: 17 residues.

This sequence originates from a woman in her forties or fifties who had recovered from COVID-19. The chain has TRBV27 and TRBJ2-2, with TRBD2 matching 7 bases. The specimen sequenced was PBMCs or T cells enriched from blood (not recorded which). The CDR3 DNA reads TGTGCCAGCAGTTCGCCCTGGGCTAGCGGGAACACCGGGGAGCTGTTTTTT. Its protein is CASSSPWASGNTGELFF.